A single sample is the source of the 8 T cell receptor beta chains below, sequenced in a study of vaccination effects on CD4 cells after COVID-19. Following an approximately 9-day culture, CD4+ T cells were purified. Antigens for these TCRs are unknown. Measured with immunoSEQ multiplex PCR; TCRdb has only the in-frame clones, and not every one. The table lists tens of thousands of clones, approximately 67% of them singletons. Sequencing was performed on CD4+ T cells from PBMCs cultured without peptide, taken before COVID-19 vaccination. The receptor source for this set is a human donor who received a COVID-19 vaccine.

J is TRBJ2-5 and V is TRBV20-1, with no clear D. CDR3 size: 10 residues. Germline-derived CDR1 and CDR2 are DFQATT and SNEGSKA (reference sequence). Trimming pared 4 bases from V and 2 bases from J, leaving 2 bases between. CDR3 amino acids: CSATQETQYF. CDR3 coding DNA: TGCAGTGCTACTCAAGAGACCCAGTACTTC.

The CDR3 DNA reads TGTGCCAGCAGCGTCACTTGGACTAGCGGAGGCCAAGAGACCCAGTACTTC. Encoded protein: CASSVTWTSGGQETQYF. The rearrangement uses TRBV9 and TRBJ2-5, with TRBD2 identical over 10 bases. Trimming took 2 bases from V and 1 from J; bases not matched to a gene: 8. This CDR3 spans 17 amino acids. Germline V gene lookup returns CDR1 SGDLS and CDR2 YYNGEE.

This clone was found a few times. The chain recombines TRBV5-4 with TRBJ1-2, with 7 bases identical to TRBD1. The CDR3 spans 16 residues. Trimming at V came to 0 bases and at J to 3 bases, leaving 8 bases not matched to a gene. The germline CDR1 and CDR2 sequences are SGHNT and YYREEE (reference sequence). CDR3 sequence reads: CASSLDRTGVDYGYTF. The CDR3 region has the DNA TGTGCCAGCAGCTTGGACAGGACAGGTGTTGACTATGGCTACACCTTC.

The CDR3 region has the DNA TGTGCCTGGACTGGGGGCACAGATACGCAGTATTTT. Protein product: CAWTGGTDTQYF. The chain couples TRBV30 to TRBJ2-3; no reliable D call. CDR3 length: 12 residues. Germline V gives CDR1 GTSNPN, CDR2 SVGIG (reference sequence). V was shortened by 4 bases and J by 1 base, with 6 bases between the two germline ends.

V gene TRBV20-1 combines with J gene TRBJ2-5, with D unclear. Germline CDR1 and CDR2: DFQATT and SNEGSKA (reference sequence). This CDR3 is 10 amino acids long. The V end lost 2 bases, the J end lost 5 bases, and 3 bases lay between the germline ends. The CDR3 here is CSARRETQYF. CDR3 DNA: TGCAGTGCTAGACGGGAGACCCAGTACTTC.

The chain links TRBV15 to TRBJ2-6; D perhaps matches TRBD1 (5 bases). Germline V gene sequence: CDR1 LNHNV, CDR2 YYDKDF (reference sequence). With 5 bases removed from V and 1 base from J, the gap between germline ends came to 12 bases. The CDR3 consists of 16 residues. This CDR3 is CATSSSAGSGANVLTF. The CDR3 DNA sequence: TGTGCCACCAGCTCCTCCGCAGGGTCTGGGGCCAACGTCCTGACTTTC.

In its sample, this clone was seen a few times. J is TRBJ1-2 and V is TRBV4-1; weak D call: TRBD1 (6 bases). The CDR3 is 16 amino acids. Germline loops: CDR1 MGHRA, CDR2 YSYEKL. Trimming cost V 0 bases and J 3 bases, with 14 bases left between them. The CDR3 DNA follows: TGCGCCAGCAGCCAAGATACGGCAGGGGATTACTATGGCTACACCTTC. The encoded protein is CASSQDTAGDYYGYTF.

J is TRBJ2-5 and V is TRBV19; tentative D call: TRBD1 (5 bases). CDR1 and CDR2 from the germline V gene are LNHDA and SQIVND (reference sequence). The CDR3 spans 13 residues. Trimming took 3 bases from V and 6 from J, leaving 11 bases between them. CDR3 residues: CASSMQGSQTQYF. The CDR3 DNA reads TGTGCCAGTAGTATGCAGGGATCCCAGACCCAGTACTTC.